This T cell receptor beta chain emerged from a study of T cell responses to AZD1222 COVID-19 vaccine. Findings and limits, study-wide: Nearly half of spike-specific TCRs reportedly go after variant regions that carry no mutations.

This clone was seen a single time. No antigen is known for it. The CDR3 has 18 amino acids. Trimming removed 6 bases from V and 7 bases from J; junction bases left unmatched: 16. In germline, CDR1 is ENHRY, CDR2 SYGVKD. Profiled with immunoSEQ multiplex PCR; TCRdb holds only in-frame clones, not every one. The sample has approximately 140,000 clones, about 88% seen once. Sample: peripheral blood, taken on day 0 of AZD1222 vaccination. V usage is TRBV10-3 and J usage is TRBJ2-1; 12 bases line up with TRBD2. The clonotype originates from an adult in good health. CDR3: CAIRGGLAGREGGNEQFF. The CDR3 DNA reads as TGTGCCATCAGGGGGGGACTAGCGGGTAGGGAGGGAGGTAATGAGCAGTTCTTC.